The clone carrying this T cell receptor beta chain was observed a few times. Its antigen is as yet unknown. The V gene lost 7 bases and the J gene lost 3 bases, with 13 bases spanning the gap. Germline V lookup: CDR1 MNHEY, CDR2 SMNVEV (reference sequence). This CDR3 has 13 residues. TCRdb used MiXCR to reprocess the RT-PCR reads, holding one entry per CDR3 protein. The sample contains about 190,000 distinct CDR3 sequences, about 15% of which appear only once. This entry comes from a study of response to subunit inactivated influenza vaccine. Study outcomes and limitations: The authors put forward the suggestion that each seasonal influenza vaccination may bring in only a limited number of new T cells.

This clonotype originated in a man aged 45-65 years who received an inactivated influenza vaccine. This chain joins TRBV27 and TRBJ2-7; D gene uncertain. The source material was CD8+ T cells sorted from PBMCs, sampled roughly 5 days after vaccination. The CDR3 sequence is CASTVGLNYEQYF. The DNA for the CDR3 is TGTGCCAGCACCGTCGGCCTAAACTACGAGCAGTACTTC.